The source of this TCR beta chain is a study of blood T cells in healthy people across ages. Findings of the study overall: Calculation of diversity from one million T cells yielded estimates considered to be underestimates. The unsorted PBMCs prevented any conclusive comparison of naive versus antigen-experienced cells. Versus aged donors, long-lived donors had higher diversity and more naive CD4+ cells.

The V segment lost 8 bases and the J segment 3 bases; nucleotides outside the gene matches: 9. Germline-derived CDR1 and CDR2 are SEHNR and FQNEAQ (reference sequence). This CDR3 is 14 amino acids long. It was with a sample-barcoded 5' primer and a J-beta primer mix that a second PCR of roughly 7 to 12 cycles was run. TCRdb called the 5' RACE reads again in MiXCR, with one record for every CDR3 protein. Of about 970,000 distinct CDR3 sequences in the sample, roughly 51% were seen once. Concerning this clonotype itself: Its antigen remains unknown.

The chain is built from TRBV7-9 and TRBJ1-1, with 7 bases that match TRBD1. The sequence derives from a woman aged 55-69 years in good health. Source material: blood. CDR3 sequence reads: CASVGTAVDTEAFF. The CDR3 coding sequence is TGTGCCAGCGTAGGGACAGCTGTCGACACTGAAGCTTTCTTT. The variable domain in full, completed from reference TRBV7-9 and TRBJ1-1, reads DTGVSQNPRHKITKRGQNVTFRCDPISEHNRLYWYRQTLGQGPEFLTYFQNEAQLEKSRLLSDRFSAERPKGSFSTLEIQRTEQGDSAMYLCASVGTAVDTEAFFGQGTRLTVV.